The next 2 T cell receptor beta chains were all read from a single sample in a study of blood T cell repertoires in COVID-19. Method: immunoSEQ multiplex PCR; TCRdb's copy keeps in-frame clones and lacks some. The sample has about 400,000 clones; nearly 90% are singletons. Material: PBMCs or T cells enriched from blood (not recorded which). The receptors come from a woman in her thirties or forties with acute COVID-19.

The chain employs TRBV29-1 and TRBJ1-4, with D possibly being TRBD1 (5 bases). This CDR3 has 13 residues. Trimming removed 1 base at V and 7 bases at J, with 10 bases between. The germline CDR1 and CDR2 sequences are SQVTM and ANQGSEA. The CDR3 sequence is CSVEVGRGEKLFF. The CDR3 DNA reads as TGCAGCGTTGAAGTTGGGAGGGGTGAAAAACTGTTTTTT.

The chain recombines TRBV10-1 with TRBJ2-6; 9 nucleotides match TRBD1. V gave up 8 bases and J gave up 6 bases; unmatched junction bases: 2. From germline, CDR1 is WNHNN and CDR2 SYGVQD (reference sequence). CDR3 length: 13 amino acids. The CDR3: CASRTGEANVLTF. As DNA, the CDR3 is TGCGCCAGCCGGACAGGGGAGGCCAACGTCCTGACTTTC.